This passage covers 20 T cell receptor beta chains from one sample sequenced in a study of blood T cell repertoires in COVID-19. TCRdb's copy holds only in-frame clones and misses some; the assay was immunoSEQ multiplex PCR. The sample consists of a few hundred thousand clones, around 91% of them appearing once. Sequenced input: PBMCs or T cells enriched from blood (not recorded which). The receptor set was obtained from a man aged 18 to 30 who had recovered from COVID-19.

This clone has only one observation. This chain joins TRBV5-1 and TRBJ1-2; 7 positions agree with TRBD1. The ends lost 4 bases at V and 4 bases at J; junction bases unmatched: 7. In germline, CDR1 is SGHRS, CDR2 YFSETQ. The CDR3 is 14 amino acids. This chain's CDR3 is CASSPSGQFYGYTF. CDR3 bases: TGCGCCAGCAGCCCGTCGGGACAGTTCTATGGCTACACCTTC.

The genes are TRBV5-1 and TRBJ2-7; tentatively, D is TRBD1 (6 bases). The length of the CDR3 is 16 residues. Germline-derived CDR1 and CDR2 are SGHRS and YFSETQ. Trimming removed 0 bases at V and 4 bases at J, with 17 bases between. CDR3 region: CASSLDSTGPLYEQYF. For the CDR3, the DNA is TGCGCCAGCAGCTTGGATTCCACAGGGCCCCTTTACGAGCAGTACTTC. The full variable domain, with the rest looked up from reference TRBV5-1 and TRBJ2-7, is KAGVTQTPRYLIKTRGQQVTLSCSPISGHRSVSWYQQTPGQGLQFLFEYFSETQRNKGNFPGRFSGRQFSNSRSEMNVSTLELGDSALYLCASSLDSTGPLYEQYFGPGTRLTVT.

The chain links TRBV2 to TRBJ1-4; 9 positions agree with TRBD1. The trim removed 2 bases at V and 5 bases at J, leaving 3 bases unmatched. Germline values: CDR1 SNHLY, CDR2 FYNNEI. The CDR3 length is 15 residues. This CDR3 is CASSESGQGNEKLFF. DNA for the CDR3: TGTGCCAGCAGTGAATCGGGACAGGGCAATGAAAAACTGTTTTTT.

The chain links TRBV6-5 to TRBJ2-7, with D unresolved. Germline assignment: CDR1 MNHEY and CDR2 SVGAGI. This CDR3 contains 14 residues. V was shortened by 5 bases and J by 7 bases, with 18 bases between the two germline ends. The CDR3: CASSSSPAVREQYF. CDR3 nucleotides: TGTGCCAGCAGTAGCTCCCCTGCTGTGAGGGAGCAGTACTTC.

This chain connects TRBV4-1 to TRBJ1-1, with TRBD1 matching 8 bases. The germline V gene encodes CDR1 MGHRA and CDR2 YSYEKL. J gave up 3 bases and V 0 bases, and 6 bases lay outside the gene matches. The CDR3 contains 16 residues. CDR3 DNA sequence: TGCGCCAGCAGCCAAGACGGGACAGGACGAGACACTGAAGCTTTCTTT. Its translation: CASSQDGTGRDTEAFF.

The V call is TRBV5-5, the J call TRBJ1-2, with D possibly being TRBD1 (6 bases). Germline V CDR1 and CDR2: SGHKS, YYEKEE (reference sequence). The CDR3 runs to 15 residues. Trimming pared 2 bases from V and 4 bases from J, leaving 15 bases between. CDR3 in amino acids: CASSLSPGVGYGYTF. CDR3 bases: TGTGCCAGCAGCTTATCCCCAGGGGTGGGCTATGGCTACACCTTC.

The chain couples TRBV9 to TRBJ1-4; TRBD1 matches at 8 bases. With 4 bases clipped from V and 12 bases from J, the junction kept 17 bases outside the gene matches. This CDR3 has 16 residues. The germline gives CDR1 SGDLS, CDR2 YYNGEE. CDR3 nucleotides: TGTGCCAGCAGCCCCAGGGACAGGCGGGGGACGGGAGAACTGTTTTTT. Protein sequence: CASSPRDRRGTGELFF.

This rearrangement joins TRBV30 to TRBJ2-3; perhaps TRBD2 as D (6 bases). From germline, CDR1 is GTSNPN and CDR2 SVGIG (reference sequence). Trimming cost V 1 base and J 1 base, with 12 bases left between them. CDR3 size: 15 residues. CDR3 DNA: TGTGCCTGGAGTGAGTCCGGGACTCGCACAGATACGCAGTATTTT. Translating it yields CAWSESGTRTDTQYF.

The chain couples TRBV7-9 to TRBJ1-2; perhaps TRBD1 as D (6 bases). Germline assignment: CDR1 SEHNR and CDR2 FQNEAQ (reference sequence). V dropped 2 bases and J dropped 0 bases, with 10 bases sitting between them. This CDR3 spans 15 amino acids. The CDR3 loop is CASSLPGAANYGYTF. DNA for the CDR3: TGTGCCAGCAGCTTACCAGGGGCAGCTAACTATGGCTACACCTTC.

The DNA for the CDR3 is TGTGCCAGCATGACTAGCTACGAGCAGTACTTC. Translated: CASMTSYEQYF. This chain joins TRBV6-5 and TRBJ2-7; a possible D gene is TRBD2 (6 bases). V lost 7 bases, J lost 3 bases, and 7 bases lay in between. The CDR3 sequence is 11 residues long. Germline V gives CDR1 MNHEY, CDR2 SVGAGI.

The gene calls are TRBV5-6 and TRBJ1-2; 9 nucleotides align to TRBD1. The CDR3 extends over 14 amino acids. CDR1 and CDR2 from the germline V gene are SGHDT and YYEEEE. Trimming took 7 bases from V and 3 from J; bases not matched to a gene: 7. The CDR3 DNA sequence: TGTGCCAGCTGGTCCACAGGGGGCTACTATGGCTACACCTTC. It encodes CASWSTGGYYGYTF.

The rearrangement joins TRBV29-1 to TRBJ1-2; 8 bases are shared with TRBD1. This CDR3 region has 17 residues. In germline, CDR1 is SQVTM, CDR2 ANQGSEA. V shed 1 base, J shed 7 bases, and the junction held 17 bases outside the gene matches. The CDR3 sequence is CSVEVMLGQGPGGGYTF. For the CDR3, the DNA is TGCAGCGTTGAAGTCATGCTCGGACAGGGCCCCGGGGGTGGCTACACCTTC. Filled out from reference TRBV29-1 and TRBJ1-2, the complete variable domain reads SAVISQKPSRDICQRGTSLTIQCQVDSQVTMMFWYRQQPGQSLTLIATANQGSEATYESGFVIDKFPISRPNLTFSTLTVSNMSPEDSSIYLCSVEVMLGQGPGGGYTFGSGTRLTVV.

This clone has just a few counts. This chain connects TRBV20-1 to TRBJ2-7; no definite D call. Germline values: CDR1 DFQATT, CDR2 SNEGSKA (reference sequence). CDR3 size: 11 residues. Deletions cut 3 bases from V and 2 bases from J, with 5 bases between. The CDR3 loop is CSASLTYEQYF. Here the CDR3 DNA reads TGCAGTGCTAGTCTTACCTACGAGCAGTACTTC.

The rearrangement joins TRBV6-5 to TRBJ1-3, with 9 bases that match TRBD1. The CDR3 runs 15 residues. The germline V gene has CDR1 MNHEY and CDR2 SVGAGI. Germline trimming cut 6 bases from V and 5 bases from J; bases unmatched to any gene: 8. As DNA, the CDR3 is TGTGCCAGCAGCGAGGACAGGGGCTACCGAAACACCATATATTTT. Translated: CASSEDRGYRNTIYF.

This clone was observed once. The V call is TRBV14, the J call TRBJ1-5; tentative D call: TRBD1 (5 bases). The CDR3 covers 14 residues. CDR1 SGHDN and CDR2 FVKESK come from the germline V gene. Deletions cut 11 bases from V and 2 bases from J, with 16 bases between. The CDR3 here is CAFREGSGNQPQHF. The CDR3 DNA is TGTGCCTTCAGGGAGGGCTCGGGCAATCAGCCCCAGCATTTT.

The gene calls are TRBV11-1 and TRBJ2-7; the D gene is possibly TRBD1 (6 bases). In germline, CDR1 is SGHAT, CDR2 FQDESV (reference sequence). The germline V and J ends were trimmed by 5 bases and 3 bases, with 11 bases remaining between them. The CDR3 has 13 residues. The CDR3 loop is CASSRQVNYEQYF. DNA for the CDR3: TGTGCCAGCAGCCGACAGGTGAACTACGAGCAGTACTTC.

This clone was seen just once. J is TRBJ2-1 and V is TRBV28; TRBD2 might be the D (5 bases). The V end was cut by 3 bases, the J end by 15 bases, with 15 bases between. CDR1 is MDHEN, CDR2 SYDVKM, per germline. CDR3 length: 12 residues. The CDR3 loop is CASSFAGRQSFF. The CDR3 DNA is TGTGCCAGCAGTTTTGCGGGTCGGCAGTCGTTCTTC.

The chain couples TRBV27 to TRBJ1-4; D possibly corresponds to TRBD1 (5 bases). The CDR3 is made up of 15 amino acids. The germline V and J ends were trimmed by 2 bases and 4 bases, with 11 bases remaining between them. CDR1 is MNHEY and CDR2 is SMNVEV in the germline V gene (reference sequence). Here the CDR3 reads CASSLARGGNEKLFF. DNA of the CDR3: TGTGCCAGCAGTTTAGCTCGGGGGGGTAATGAAAAACTGTTTTTT.

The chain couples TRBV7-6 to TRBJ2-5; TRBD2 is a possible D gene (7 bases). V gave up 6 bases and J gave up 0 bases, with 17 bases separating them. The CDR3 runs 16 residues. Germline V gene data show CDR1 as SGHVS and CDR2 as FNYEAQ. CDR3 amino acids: CASRTNTGGYQETQYF. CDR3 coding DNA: TGTGCCAGCAGGACTAATACGGGGGGCTACCAAGAGACCCAGTACTTC. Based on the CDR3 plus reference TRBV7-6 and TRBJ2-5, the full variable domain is GAGVSQSPRYKVTKRGQDVALRCDPISGHVSLYWYRQALGQGPEFLTYFNYEAQQDKSGLPNDRFSAERPEGSISTLTIQRTEQRDSAMYRCASRTNTGGYQETQYFGPGTRLLVL.

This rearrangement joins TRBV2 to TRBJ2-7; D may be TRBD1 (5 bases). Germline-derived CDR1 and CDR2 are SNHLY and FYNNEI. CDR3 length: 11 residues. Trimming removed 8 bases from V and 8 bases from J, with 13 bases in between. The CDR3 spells CASFSGIQQYF. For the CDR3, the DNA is TGTGCCAGCTTTTCAGGGATCCAGCAGTACTTC.